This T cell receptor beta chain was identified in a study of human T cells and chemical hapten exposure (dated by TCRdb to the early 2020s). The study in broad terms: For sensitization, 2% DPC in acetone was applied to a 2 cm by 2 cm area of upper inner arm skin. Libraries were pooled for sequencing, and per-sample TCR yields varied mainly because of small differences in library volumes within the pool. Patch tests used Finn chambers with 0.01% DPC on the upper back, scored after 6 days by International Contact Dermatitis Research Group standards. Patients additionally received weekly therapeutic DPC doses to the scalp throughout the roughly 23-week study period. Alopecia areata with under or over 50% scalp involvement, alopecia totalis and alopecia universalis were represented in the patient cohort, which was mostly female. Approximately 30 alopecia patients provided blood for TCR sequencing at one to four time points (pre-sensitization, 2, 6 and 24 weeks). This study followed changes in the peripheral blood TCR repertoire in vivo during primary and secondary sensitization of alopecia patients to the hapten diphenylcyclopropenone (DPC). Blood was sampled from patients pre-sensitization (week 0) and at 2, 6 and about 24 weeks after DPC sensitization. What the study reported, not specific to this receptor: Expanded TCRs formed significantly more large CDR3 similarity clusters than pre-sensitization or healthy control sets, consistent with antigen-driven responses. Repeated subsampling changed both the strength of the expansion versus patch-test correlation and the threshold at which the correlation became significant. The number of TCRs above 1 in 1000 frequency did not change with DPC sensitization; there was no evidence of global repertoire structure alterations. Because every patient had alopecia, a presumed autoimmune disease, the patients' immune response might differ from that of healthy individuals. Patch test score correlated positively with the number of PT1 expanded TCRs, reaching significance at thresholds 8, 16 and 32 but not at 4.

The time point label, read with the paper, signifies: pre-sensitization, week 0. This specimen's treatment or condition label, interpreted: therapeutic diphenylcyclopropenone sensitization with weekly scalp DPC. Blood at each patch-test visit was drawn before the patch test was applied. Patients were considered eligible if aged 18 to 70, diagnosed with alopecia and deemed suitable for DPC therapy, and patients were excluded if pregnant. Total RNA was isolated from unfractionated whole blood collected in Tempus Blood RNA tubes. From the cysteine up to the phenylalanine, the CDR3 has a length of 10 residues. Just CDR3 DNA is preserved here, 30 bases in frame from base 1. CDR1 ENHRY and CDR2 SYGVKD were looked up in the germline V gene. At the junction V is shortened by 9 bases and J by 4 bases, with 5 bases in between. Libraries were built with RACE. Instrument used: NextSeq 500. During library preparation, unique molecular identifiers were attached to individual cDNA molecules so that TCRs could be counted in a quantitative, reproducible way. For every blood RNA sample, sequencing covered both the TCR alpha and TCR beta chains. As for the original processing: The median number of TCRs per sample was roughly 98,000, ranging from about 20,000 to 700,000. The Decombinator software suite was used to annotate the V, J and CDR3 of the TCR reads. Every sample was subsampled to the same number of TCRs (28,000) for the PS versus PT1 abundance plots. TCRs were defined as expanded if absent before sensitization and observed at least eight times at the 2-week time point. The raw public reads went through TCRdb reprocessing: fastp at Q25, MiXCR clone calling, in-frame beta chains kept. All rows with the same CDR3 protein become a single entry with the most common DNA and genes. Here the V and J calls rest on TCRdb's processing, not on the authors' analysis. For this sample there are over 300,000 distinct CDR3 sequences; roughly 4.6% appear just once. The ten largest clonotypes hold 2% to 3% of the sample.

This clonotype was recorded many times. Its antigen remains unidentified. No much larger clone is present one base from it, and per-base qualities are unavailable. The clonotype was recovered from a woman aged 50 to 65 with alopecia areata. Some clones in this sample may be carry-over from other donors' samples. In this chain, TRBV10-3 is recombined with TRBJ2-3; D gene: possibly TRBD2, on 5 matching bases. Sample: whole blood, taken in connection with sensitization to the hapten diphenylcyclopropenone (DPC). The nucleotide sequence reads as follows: TGTGCCATACTAGCAGATACGCAGTATTTT. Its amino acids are CAILADTQYF.